The present TCR beta chain was sequenced within a study of identical twins. Unique molecular identifiers were in the cDNA, with template-switch universal primer binding. MiXCR, applied by TCRdb to the 5' RACE reads, yields one record per CDR3 protein. The sample carries 450,000 or so distinct CDR3 sequences, more than 13% recorded once. This clonotype was observed a handful of times. This CDR3 is built from 16 residues. V dropped 1 base and J dropped 3; count of bases not matched to a gene: 5. Germline-derived CDR1 and CDR2 are LGHNA and YSLEER. This same sample was also taken into another study, of yellow fever vaccine responses in identical twins.

The rearrangement uses TRBV4-3 and TRBJ2-7; 11 bases fit TRBD2. This clonotype was sampled from a young woman in good health. Source material: CD4+ T cells sorted from blood. CDR3 sequence: CASSQAPGLADYEQYF. DNA for the CDR3: TGCGCCAGCAGCCAAGCACCGGGACTAGCGGACTACGAGCAGTACTTC.